This T cell receptor beta chain was captured in a study of blood T cell repertoires in COVID-19. About the research overall: The United States, Italy and Spain were the sources of the acute and convalescent COVID-19 samples. T cells, B-cell-depleted T cells, or PBMCs provided the cDNA or gDNA that served as material.

This CDR3 is built from 12 residues. V was pared by 6 bases and J by 8 bases, with 6 bases of the junction left unmatched. Some clones are missing from TCRdb's copy, which holds only in-frame ones; the method was immunoSEQ multiplex PCR. The sample includes some 250,000 clones, 75% to 90% seen only once; the top ten take almost 2%. Material for sequencing was peripheral blood. The origin of this receptor is a man aged 25-45 years with active or convalescent COVID-19. The rearrangement joins TRBV12-3 or TRBV12-4 to TRBJ1-2, with 7 bases identical to TRBD1. The DNA of the CDR3 is TGTGCCAGCAGACAGGGGCCCAGCGGCTACACCTTC. Translation gives CASRQGPSGYTF.